This T cell receptor (beta chain) was recovered during a study of low-dose radiotherapy and immunotherapy resistance in tumors. Overall study: The study gave Cohort 2 1 Gy per fraction every two weeks, totaling 13 Gy over 26 weeks.

All of the donors were given nivolumab, ipilimumab, aspirin, low-dose cyclophosphamide and low-dose radiotherapy as part of RACIN, a single-arm trial. Inclusion covered patients whose advanced solid tumors lacked tumor-infiltrating lymphocytes. With TRAV- and TRBV-specific primers, first-strand cDNA was made, covering the alpha and beta chains. Using a constant-region primer together with a V-primer adapter, TCRs were subjected to roughly 18 PCR cycles of amplification. TCRdb re-called the reads through MiXCR, storing one row per CDR3 protein. The sample lists nearly 7,500 distinct CDR3 sequences, 84% occurring once. The CDR3 loop spans 14 amino acids. The V and J ends lost 8 bases and 2 bases respectively, with 14 bases between them. CDR1 and CDR2 (germline): MNHEY, SVGEGT.

This TCR was recovered from a human donor with advanced metastatic prostate, ovarian, gallbladder or colorectal cancer (not recorded which). This table probably holds off-target reads from a library built for another chain. This chain connects TRBV6-2 or TRBV6-3 to TRBJ2-3; no clear D gene. The CDR3 DNA follows: TGTGCCAGCCTACCCTCATATATCACAGATACGCAGTATTTT. Protein: CASLPSYITDTQYF.